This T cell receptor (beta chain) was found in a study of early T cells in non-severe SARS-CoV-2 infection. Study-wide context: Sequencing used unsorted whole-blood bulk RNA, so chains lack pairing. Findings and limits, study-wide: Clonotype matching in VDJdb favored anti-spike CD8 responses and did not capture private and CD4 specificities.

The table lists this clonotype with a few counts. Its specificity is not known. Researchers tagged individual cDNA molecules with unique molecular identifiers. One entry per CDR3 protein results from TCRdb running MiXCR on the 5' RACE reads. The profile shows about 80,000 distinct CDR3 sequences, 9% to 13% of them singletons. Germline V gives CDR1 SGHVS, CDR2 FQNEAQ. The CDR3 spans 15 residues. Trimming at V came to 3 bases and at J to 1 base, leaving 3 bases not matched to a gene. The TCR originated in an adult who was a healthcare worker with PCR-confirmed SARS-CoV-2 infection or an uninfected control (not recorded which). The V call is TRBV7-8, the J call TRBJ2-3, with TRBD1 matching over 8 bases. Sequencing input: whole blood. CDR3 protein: CASSFQTGGTDTQYF. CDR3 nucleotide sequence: TGTGCCAGCAGCTTTCAGACAGGGGGCACAGATACGCAGTATTTT.